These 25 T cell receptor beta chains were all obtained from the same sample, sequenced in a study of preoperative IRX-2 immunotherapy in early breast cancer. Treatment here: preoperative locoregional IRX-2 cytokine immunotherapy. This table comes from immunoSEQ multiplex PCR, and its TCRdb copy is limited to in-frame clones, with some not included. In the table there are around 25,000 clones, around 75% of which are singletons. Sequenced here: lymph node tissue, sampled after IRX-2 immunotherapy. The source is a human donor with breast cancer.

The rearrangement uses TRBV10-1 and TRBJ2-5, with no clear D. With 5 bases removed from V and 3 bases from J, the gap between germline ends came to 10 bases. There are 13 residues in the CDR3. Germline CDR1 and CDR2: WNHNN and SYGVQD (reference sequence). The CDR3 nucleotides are TGCGCCAGCAGTCGGTCCGTTAAAGAGACCCAGTACTTC. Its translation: CASSRSVKETQYF.

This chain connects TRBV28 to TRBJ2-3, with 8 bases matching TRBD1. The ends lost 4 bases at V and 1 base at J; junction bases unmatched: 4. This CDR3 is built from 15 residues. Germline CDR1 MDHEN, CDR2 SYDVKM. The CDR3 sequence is CASSSQGEGTDTQYF. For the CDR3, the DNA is TGTGCCAGCAGTTCACAGGGGGAGGGCACAGATACGCAGTATTTT.

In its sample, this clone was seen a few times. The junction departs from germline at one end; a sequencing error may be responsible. DNA of the CDR3: TGTGCCAGCAACCCTGAATCGGGGCGGAACACTGAAACTTTCTTT. This codes for CASNPESGRNTETFF. V usage is TRBV6-8 and J usage is TRBJ1-1, with D possibly matching TRBD1 (5 bases). Germline values: CDR1 MNHGY, CDR2 SAAAGT. This CDR3 is built from 15 residues.

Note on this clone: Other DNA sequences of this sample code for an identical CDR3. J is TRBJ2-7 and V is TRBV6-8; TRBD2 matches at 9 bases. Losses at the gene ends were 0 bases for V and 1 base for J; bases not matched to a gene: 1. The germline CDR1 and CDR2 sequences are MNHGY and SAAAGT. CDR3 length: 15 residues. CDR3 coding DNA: TGTGCCAGCAGTTACTCGGCGGGAGGGTCCTACGAGCAGTACTTC. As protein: CASSYSAGGSYEQYF.

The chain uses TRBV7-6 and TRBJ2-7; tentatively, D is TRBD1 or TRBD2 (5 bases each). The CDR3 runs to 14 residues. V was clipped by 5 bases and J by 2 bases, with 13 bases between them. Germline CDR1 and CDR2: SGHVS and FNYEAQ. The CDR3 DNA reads TGTGCCAGCAGCCAAGACAGCGGTCCCTACGAGCAGTACTTC. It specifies CASSQDSGPYEQYF.

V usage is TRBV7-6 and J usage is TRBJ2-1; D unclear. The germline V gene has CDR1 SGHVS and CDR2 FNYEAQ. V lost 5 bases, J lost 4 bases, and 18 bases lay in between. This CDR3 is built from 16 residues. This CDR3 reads CASSGKIVGLYNEQFF. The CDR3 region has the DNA TGTGCCAGCAGCGGTAAAATTGTGGGGTTATACAATGAGCAGTTCTTC.

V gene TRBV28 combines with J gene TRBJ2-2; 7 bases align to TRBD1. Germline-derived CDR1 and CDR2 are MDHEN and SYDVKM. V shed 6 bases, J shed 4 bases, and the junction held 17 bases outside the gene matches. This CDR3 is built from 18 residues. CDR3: CASSQSGTGTAVTGELFF. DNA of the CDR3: TGTGCCAGCAGCCAAAGTGGGACCGGGACAGCAGTCACCGGGGAGCTGTTTTTT.

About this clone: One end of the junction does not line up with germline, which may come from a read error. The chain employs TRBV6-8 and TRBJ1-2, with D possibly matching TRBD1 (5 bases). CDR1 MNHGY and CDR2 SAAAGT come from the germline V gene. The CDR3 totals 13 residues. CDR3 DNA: TGTGCCATCAGTGGGAGAAGGGGCTATGGCTACACCTTC. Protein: CAISGRRGYGYTF.

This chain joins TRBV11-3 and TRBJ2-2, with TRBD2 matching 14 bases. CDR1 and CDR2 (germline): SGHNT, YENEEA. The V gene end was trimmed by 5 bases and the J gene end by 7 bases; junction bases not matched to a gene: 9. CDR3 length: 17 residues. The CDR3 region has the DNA TGTGCCAGCAGCCCAGGACTAGCGGGAGGCTATGTCGGGGAGCTGTTTTTT. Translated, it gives CASSPGLAGGYVGELFF.

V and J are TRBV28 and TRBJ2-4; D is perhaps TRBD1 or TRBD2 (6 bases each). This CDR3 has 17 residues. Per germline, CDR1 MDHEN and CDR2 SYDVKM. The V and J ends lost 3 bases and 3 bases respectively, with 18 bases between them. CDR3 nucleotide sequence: TGTGCCAGCAGTTTTCGGGGGCCTGGGAGTGTCAAAAACATTCAGTACTTC. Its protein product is CASSFRGPGSVKNIQYF.

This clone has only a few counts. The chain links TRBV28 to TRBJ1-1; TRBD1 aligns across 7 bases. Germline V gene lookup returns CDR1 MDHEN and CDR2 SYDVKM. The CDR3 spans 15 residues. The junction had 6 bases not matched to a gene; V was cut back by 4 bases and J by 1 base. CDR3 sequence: CASSSQGFGNTEAFF. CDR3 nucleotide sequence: TGTGCCAGCAGTTCACAGGGGTTCGGGAACACTGAAGCTTTCTTT.

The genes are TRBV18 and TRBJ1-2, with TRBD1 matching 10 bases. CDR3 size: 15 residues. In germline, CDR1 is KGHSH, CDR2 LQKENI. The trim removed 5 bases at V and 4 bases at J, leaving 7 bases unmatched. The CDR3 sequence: CASSDSGQGIYGYTF. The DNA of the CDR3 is TGTGCCAGCTCAGATTCGGGACAGGGGATCTATGGCTACACCTTC.

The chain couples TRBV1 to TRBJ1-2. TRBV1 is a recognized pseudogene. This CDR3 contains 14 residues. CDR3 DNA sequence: TGCGCCAGCAGCCAAGATAGGCCGGAGGATGGCTACACCTTC. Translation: CASSQDRPEDGYTF.

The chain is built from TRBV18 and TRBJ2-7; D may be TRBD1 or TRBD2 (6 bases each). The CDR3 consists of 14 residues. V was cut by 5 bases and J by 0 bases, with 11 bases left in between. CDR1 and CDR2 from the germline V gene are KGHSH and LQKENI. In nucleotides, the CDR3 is TGTGCCAGCTCATACAGGGACTCCTCCTACGAGCAGTACTTC. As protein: CASSYRDSSYEQYF.

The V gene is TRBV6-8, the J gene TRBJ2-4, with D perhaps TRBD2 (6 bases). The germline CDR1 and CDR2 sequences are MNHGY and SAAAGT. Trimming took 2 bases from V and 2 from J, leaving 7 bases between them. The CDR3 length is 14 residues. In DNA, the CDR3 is TGTGCCAGCAGTTACGGAGGGACCAAAAACATTCAGTACTTC. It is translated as CASSYGGTKNIQYF.

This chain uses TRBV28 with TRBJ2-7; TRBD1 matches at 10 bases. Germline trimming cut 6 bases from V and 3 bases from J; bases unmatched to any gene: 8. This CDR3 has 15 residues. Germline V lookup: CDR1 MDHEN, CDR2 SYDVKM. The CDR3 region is CASSPPGTGDYEQYF. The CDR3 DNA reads TGTGCCAGCAGCCCTCCGGGGACAGGGGACTACGAGCAGTACTTC.

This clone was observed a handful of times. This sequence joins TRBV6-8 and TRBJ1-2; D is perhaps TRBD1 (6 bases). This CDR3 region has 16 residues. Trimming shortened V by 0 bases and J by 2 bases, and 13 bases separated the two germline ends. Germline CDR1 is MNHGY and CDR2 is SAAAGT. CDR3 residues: CASSYSSLDRNYGYTF. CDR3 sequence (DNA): TGTGCCAGCAGTTACTCCTCCTTAGACAGGAACTATGGCTACACCTTC.

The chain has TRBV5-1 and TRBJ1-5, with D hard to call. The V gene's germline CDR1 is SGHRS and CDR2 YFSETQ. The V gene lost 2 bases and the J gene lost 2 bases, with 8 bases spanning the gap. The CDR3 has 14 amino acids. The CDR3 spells CASSFGEGNQPQHF. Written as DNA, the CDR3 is TGCGCCAGCAGCTTTGGGGAGGGCAATCAGCCCCAGCATTTT. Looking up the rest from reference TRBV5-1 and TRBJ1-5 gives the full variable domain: KAGVTQTPRYLIKTRGQQVTLSCSPISGHRSVSWYQQTPGQGLQFLFEYFSETQRNKGNFPGRFSGRQFSNSRSEMNVSTLELGDSALYLCASSFGEGNQPQHFGDGTRLSIL.

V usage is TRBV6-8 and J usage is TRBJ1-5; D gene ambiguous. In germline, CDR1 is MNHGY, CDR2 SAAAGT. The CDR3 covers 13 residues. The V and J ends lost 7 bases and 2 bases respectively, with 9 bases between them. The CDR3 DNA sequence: TGTGCCAGCACGGCGCAGGGCAATCAGCCCCAGCATTTT. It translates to CASTAQGNQPQHF.

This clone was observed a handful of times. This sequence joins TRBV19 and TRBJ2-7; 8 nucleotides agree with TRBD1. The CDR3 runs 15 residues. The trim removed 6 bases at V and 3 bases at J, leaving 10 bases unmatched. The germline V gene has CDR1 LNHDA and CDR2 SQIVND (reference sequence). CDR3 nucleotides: TGTGCCAGTAGCCTTCAGGGCAGGGGGCTCTACGAGCAGTACTTC. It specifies CASSLQGRGLYEQYF.

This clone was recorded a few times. CDR3 in amino acids: CASSSGLLFSYGYTF. The CDR3 DNA reads as TGTGCCAGCAGCTCAGGACTTCTTTTCTCCTATGGCTACACCTTC. This chain links TRBV11-3 with TRBJ1-2; D call uncertain. The germline CDR1 and CDR2 sequences are SGHNT and YENEEA. There are 15 residues in the CDR3. V lost 4 bases to trimming and J lost 4 bases, with 16 bases between them.

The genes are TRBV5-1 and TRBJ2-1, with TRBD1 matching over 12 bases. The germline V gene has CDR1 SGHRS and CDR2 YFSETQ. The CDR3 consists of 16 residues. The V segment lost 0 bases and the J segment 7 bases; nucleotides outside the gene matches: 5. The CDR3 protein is CASSLVGQGALNEQFF. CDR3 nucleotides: TGCGCCAGCAGCTTGGTGGGACAGGGGGCGTTGAATGAGCAGTTCTTC.

The CDR3, as DNA: TGCAGCGTAGGGACTAGCGGGAGACCAGATACGCAGTATTTT. Translation gives CSVGTSGRPDTQYF. The rearrangement uses TRBV29-1 and TRBJ2-3; TRBD2 aligns across 14 bases. The ends lost 6 bases at V and 4 bases at J; junction bases unmatched: 3. The CDR3 has 14 residues. Germline V gives CDR1 SQVTM, CDR2 ANQGSEA.

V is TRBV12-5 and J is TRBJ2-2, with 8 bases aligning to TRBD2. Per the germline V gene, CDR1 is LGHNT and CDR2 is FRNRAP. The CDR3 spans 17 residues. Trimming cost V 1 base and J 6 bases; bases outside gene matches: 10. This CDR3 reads CASGLGEAGLASGELFF. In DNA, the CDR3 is TGTGCTAGTGGTTTGGGGGAAGCCGGACTAGCATCCGGGGAGCTGTTTTTT.

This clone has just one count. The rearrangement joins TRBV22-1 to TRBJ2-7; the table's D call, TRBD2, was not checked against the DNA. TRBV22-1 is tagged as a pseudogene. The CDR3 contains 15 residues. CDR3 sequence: CASSFVGGATYEQYF. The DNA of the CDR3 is TGTGCCAGCAGTTTTGTTGGAGGGGCCACCTACGAGCAGTACTTC.